This TCR beta chain was sequenced in a study of CD8 T cells in ankylosing spondylitis. Study results and caveats: About 8 highly homologous variants made up a TCR beta motif, and this motif appeared characteristic of ankylosing spondylitis blood. Past studies reported some motif variants in reactive arthritis synovial fluid and blood.

Deletions cut 3 bases from V and 1 base from J, with 8 bases between. The CDR3 runs to 13 residues. Germline lookup yields CDR1 SQVTM and CDR2 ANQGSEA. This clonotype was detected ten times or more. The target antigen is unknown. The TCR beta libraries were generated through quantitative 5'-RACE incorporating molecular barcodes. MiXCR was run by TCRdb on the 5' RACE reads, yielding one entry per CDR3 protein. The table records about 460,000 distinct CDR3 sequences, roughly 5.3% of them present only once. The source material was blood, either unsorted or a sorted T cell fraction (not recorded which). This TCR was sampled from a male donor with ankylosing spondylitis. The chain combines TRBV29-1 with TRBJ2-3; D gene unclear. Here the CDR3 DNA reads TGCAGCGTTGACTTACCGGGCACAGATACGCAGTATTTT. Its protein product is CSVDLPGTDTQYF.